These 25 T cell receptor beta chains originate from one sample sequenced in a study of blood T cell repertoires in COVID-19. TCRdb's copy holds only in-frame clones and misses some; the assay was immunoSEQ multiplex PCR. The sample includes approximately 200,000 clones, roughly three quarters of them seen just once. Specimen: peripheral blood. All receptors come from a woman in her forties with COVID-19, enrolled during active disease.

The chain couples TRBV27 to TRBJ1-2; tentative D call: TRBD1 (6 bases). The CDR3 totals 13 residues. CDR1 is MNHEY, CDR2 SMNVEV, per germline (reference sequence). V lost 2 bases and J lost 4, with 8 bases in between. Here the CDR3 reads CASSLTGTYGYTF. CDR3 coding DNA: TGTGCCAGCAGTTTAACAGGGACCTATGGCTACACCTTC.

This clone was counted between two and nine times. CDR3 DNA sequence: TGTGCCAGCAGGTTGACAGAGAACTATGGCTACACCTTC. Its protein product is CASRLTENYGYTF. The chain is built from TRBV7-9 and TRBJ1-2, with a tentative D call TRBD1 (5 bases). The CDR3 runs 13 residues. Looked up from germline, CDR1 is SEHNR and CDR2 is FQNEAQ (reference sequence). V was shortened by 6 bases and J by 2 bases, with 10 bases between the two germline ends.

The CDR3 is CASKRTEPYEQYF. The CDR3 region has the DNA TGTGCCAGCAAAAGGACAGAACCATACGAGCAGTACTTC. The V call is TRBV2, the J call TRBJ2-7; weak D call: TRBD1 (6 bases). V lost 7 bases and J lost 4, with 14 bases in between. This CDR3 has 13 amino acids. Germline V gene sequence: CDR1 SNHLY, CDR2 FYNNEI.

This clone was seen a handful of times. The CDR3 is CASRGTEATGELFF. CDR3 nucleotides: TGTGCCAGCCGCGGGACAGAAGCCACCGGGGAGCTGTTTTTT. The chain employs TRBV27 and TRBJ2-2, with D possibly being TRBD1 (7 bases). The length of the CDR3 is 14 residues. From germline, CDR1 is MNHEY and CDR2 SMNVEV (reference sequence). V was clipped by 8 bases and J by 4 bases, with 14 bases between them.

The chain employs TRBV5-1 and TRBJ2-7, with a possible D match to TRBD1 (5 bases). The CDR3 sequence is 14 residues long. CDR1 and CDR2 from the germline V gene are SGHRS and YFSETQ. Between the trimmed V and J ends, which lost 0 bases and 7 bases, there was a span of 14 bases. In nucleotides, the CDR3 is TGCGCCAGCAGCTTGGGGGGCCGACCTGGGGAGCAGTACTTC. Translating gives CASSLGGRPGEQYF.

The chain uses TRBV9 and TRBJ2-3, with unresolved D. V was clipped by 4 bases and J by 0 bases, with 9 bases between them. Germline V lookup: CDR1 SGDLS, CDR2 YYNGEE. CDR3 length: 14 residues. The CDR3 here is CASSTRSSTDTQYF. CDR3 bases: TGTGCCAGCAGCACCAGGTCTAGCACAGATACGCAGTATTTT.

This chain uses TRBV11-2 with TRBJ2-2; tentative D call: TRBD2 (6 bases). CDR1 is SGHAT, CDR2 FQNNGV, per germline. The CDR3 is 15 amino acids. V was clipped by 0 bases and J by 7 bases, with 12 bases between them. The CDR3 coding sequence is TGTGCCAGCAGCTTAGAGTTGGGGGGTCACGGGGAGCTGTTTTTT. It codes for CASSLELGGHGELFF. Full variable domain (outside the CDR3, taken from reference TRBV11-2 and TRBJ2-2): EAGVAQSPRYKIIEKRQSVAFWCNPISGHATLYWYQQILGQGPKLLIQFQNNGVVDDSQLPKDRFSAERLKGVDSTLKIQPAKLEDSAVYLCASSLELGGHGELFFGEGSRLTVL.

This clone turned up a few times. This chain connects TRBV2 to TRBJ1-5; TRBD1 matches 7 bases. The CDR3 has 14 residues. CDR1 is SNHLY, CDR2 FYNNEI, per germline. With V trimmed by 7 bases and J by 6 bases, 9 bases remained unmatched. CDR3 residues: CASTRQGEGQPQHF. The CDR3 DNA sequence: TGTGCCAGCACCAGACAGGGCGAGGGTCAGCCCCAGCATTTT.

The rearrangement joins TRBV13 to TRBJ2-7; D unresolved. The V gene lost 7 bases and the J gene lost 3 bases, with 13 bases spanning the gap. Germline V gene data show CDR1 as PRHDT and CDR2 as FYEKMQ (reference sequence). The length of the CDR3 is 13 residues. The CDR3 DNA reads as TGTGCCAGCATGCTCAGAAACCGCTACGAGCAGTACTTC. Protein product: CASMLRNRYEQYF.

This clone was seen at least ten times. The V and J genes are TRBV5-4 and TRBJ2-7; 12 bases are shared with TRBD2. This CDR3 has 15 amino acids. Germline assignment: CDR1 SGHNT and CDR2 YYREEE (reference sequence). V dropped 7 bases and J dropped 4; count of bases not matched to a gene: 9. This CDR3 reads CASQGGTSGRYEQYF. The CDR3 DNA reads TGTGCCAGCCAAGGCGGAACTAGCGGGAGGTACGAGCAGTACTTC.

This clone was counted a few times. The chain couples TRBV9 to TRBJ2-1; TRBD2 matches 16 bases. Germline trimming cut 3 bases from V and 2 bases from J; bases unmatched to any gene: 11. Germline V CDR1 and CDR2: SGDLS, YYNGEE. There are 20 residues in the CDR3. CDR3 sequence (DNA): TGTGCCAGCAGCGCCTCCGGGACTAGCGGGGGGGCAGGGACCTACAATGAGCAGTTCTTC. It is translated as CASSASGTSGGAGTYNEQFF.

V usage is TRBV11-2 and J usage is TRBJ2-1, with D uncertain. Germline assignment: CDR1 SGHAT and CDR2 FQNNGV. The CDR3 has 14 amino acids. V was pared by 9 bases and J by 1 base, with 13 bases between. DNA for the CDR3: TGTGCCAGTGCCCCTTTGGCATCCTACAATGAGCAGTTCTTC. Amino acids: CASAPLASYNEQFF.

The rearrangement uses TRBV9 and TRBJ1-5, with TRBD1 identical over 7 bases. Germline CDR1 and CDR2: SGDLS and YYNGEE. The CDR3 extends over 15 amino acids. V shed 2 bases and J 3 bases; nucleotides not matched to a gene: 5. This chain's CDR3 is CASSVGDSNNQPQHF. CDR3 coding DNA: TGTGCCAGCAGCGTTGGGGACAGTAACAATCAGCCCCAGCATTTT.

V usage is TRBV4-1 and J usage is TRBJ2-7; 8 nucleotides align to TRBD1. The germline CDR1 and CDR2 sequences are MGHRA and YSYEKL. V gave up 3 bases and J gave up 3 bases; unmatched junction bases: 4. The CDR3 is 14 amino acids. The CDR3 sequence: CASSQETGDYEQYF. Written as DNA, the CDR3 is TGCGCCAGCAGCCAGGAGACAGGGGACTACGAGCAGTACTTC.

This clone was seen only a few times. The chain links TRBV4-3 to TRBJ1-3, with D unresolved. The CDR3 spans 16 residues. Germline-derived CDR1 and CDR2 are LGHNA and YSLEER. V gave up 1 base and J gave up 3 bases, with 13 bases separating them. CDR3 sequence: CASSQGVQVVGNTIYF. Written as DNA, the CDR3 is TGCGCCAGCAGCCAAGGAGTCCAGGTGGTTGGAAACACCATATATTTT.

The V and J genes are TRBV30 and TRBJ1-5, with TRBD1 matching 8 bases. The CDR3 consists of 14 residues. In germline, CDR1 is GTSNPN, CDR2 SVGIG (reference sequence). The J segment lost 5 bases and the V segment lost 3 bases, leaving 6 bases of the junction unmatched. The CDR3 loop reads CAWRGRGRDQPQHF. The CDR3 DNA reads TGTGCCTGGAGGGGCAGGGGGCGAGATCAGCCCCAGCATTTT.

This clone has more than one count but fewer than ten. V gene TRBV18 combines with J gene TRBJ2-7; no reliable D call. CDR3 size: 13 residues. CDR1 and CDR2 (germline): KGHSH, LQKENI. V lost 4 bases and J 3 bases, leaving 10 bases between the germline ends. The CDR3 loop is CASSRAENYEQYF. The CDR3 bases are TGTGCCAGCTCACGGGCAGAAAACTACGAGCAGTACTTC. Supplemented by reference TRBV18 and TRBJ2-7, the full variable domain reads NAGVMQNPRHLVRRRGQEARLRCSPMKGHSHVYWYRQLPEEGLKFMVYLQKENIIDESGMPKERFSAEFPKEGPSILRIQQVVRGDSAAYFCASSRAENYEQYFGPGTRLTVT.

The rearrangement joins TRBV5-6 to TRBJ2-7; D is ambiguous. Germline lookup yields CDR1 SGHDT and CDR2 YYEEEE. CDR3 length equals 12 residues. V dropped 2 bases and J dropped 0 bases, with 3 bases sitting between them. Here the CDR3 DNA reads TGTGCCAGCAGCTTCAACTCCTACGAGCAGTACTTC. This codes for CASSFNSYEQYF.

V and J are TRBV11-2 and TRBJ2-1; D possibly corresponds to TRBD1 (5 bases). CDR1 SGHAT and CDR2 FQNNGV come from the germline V gene. This CDR3 has 16 amino acids. V was cut by 2 bases and J by 4 bases, with 15 bases left in between. CDR3 coding DNA: TGTGCCAGCAGCTTAAGTCCCGGGCGACAGTACAATGAGCAGTTCTTC. It specifies CASSLSPGRQYNEQFF.

The rearrangement joins TRBV7-3 to TRBJ2-5; 9 bases map to TRBD1. The CDR3 is 15 residues long. In germline, CDR1 is SGHTA, CDR2 FQGTGA. After removal of 5 bases from V and 4 bases from J, the junction contained 8 bases not matched to a gene. This CDR3 reads CASSANRGQGETQYF. Written as DNA, the CDR3 is TGTGCCAGCAGCGCCAACCGGGGACAGGGAGAGACCCAGTACTTC.

The chain couples TRBV6-5 to TRBJ1-5, with TRBD1 identical over 7 bases. Unmatched junction bases numbered 12, after V lost 10 bases and J lost 3 bases. Germline CDR1 reads MNHEY; CDR2 reads SVGAGI. The CDR3 spans 15 residues. CDR3 in DNA: TGTGCCATCAGGGGGGGGTCTTCCTTCAATCAGCCCCAGCATTTT. It translates to CAIRGGSSFNQPQHF.

The chain recombines TRBV4-2 with TRBJ2-5; TRBD2 aligns across 11 bases. This CDR3 contains 14 residues. Germline V lookup: CDR1 LGHNA, CDR2 YNFKEQ. The junction had 2 bases not matched to a gene; V was cut back by 4 bases and J by 4 bases. CDR3 sequence reads: CASSLGTSGETQYF. The DNA for the CDR3 is TGTGCCAGCAGCCTTGGGACTAGCGGAGAGACCCAGTACTTC.

The chain couples TRBV19 to TRBJ2-1, with 10 bases lining up with TRBD1. V lost 4 bases and J lost 5; bases outside the gene matches: 5. This CDR3 contains 15 residues. The germline gives CDR1 LNHDA, CDR2 SQIVND (reference sequence). In DNA form, the CDR3 reads TGTGCCAGTAGTACGACAGGGGGCGTAGACAATGAGCAGTTCTTC. It specifies CASSTTGGVDNEQFF.

The chain uses TRBV12-3 or TRBV12-4 and TRBJ2-3; D is possibly TRBD2 (6 bases). This CDR3 region has 13 residues. Trimming left V 6 bases short and J 8 bases short, with 15 bases between. In nucleotides, the CDR3 is TGTGCCAGCAGCCGCCTGATGGGAGGTACGCAGTATTTT. Translation: CASSRLMGGTQYF.

V gene TRBV30 combines with J gene TRBJ1-2; 7 nucleotides align to TRBD1. J was trimmed by 4 bases and V by 8 bases; bases with no gene match: 10. Germline V gene sequence: CDR1 GTSNPN, CDR2 SVGIG (reference sequence). The CDR3 totals 13 residues. The CDR3 DNA is TGTGCCCTACCACAGGGGAAGCCCTATGGCTACACCTTC. Protein: CALPQGKPYGYTF.